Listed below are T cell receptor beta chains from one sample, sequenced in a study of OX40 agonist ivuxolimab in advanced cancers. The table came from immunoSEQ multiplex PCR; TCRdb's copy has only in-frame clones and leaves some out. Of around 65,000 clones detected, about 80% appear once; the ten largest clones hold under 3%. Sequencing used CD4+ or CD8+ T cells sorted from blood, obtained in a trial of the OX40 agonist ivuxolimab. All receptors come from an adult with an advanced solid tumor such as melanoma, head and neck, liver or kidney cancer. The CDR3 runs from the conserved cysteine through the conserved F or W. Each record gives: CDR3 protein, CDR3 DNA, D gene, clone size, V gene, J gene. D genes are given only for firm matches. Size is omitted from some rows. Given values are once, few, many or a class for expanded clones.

CDR3aa: CASSLKRESYEQYF
CDR3nt: TGTGCCAGCAGCTTGAAACGGGAATCCTACGAGCAGTACTTC
d_gene: NA
abundance: NA
v_gene: TRBV7-8
j_gene: TRBJ2-7

CDR3aa: CASSLGTVDGNTEAFF
CDR3nt: TGTGCCAGTAGTCTCGGGACGGTGGATGGTAACACTGAAGCTTTCTTT
d_gene: NA
abundance: medium-sized
v_gene: TRBV19
j_gene: TRBJ1-1

CDR3aa: CASSLGTTANYGYTF
CDR3nt: TGCGCCAGCAGCCTGGGAACGACAGCTAACTATGGCTACACCTTC
d_gene: NA
abundance: NA
v_gene: TRBV5-1
j_gene: TRBJ1-2

CDR3aa: CASTPSGLAVQETQYF
CDR3nt: TGTGCCAGCACGCCTTCGGGGCTAGCGGTACAAGAGACCCAGTACTTC
d_gene: TRBD2
abundance: NA
v_gene: TRBV6-4
j_gene: TRBJ2-5

CDR3aa: CASTQGGAVTEAFF
CDR3nt: TGTGCCAGCACCCAGGGGGGGGCCGTCACTGAAGCTTTCTTT
d_gene: TRBD1
abundance: NA
v_gene: TRBV11-2
j_gene: TRBJ1-1

CDR3aa: CASSGLLYNEQFF
CDR3nt: TGTGCCAGCAGTGGGCTGCTTTACAATGAGCAGTTCTTC
d_gene: NA
abundance: NA
v_gene: TRBV2
j_gene: TRBJ2-1

CDR3aa: CASSPRGSGGTYNEQFF
CDR3nt: TGTGCCAGCAGCCCCCGCGGTAGCGGGGGGACTTACAATGAGCAGTTCTTC
d_gene: TRBD2
abundance: once
v_gene: TRBV7-9
j_gene: TRBJ2-1

CDR3aa: CASSPGLAGTDTQYF
CDR3nt: TGTGCCAGCAGCCCTGGACTAGCCGGCACAGATACGCAGTATTTT
d_gene: TRBD2
abundance: NA
v_gene: TRBV5-4
j_gene: TRBJ2-3

CDR3aa: CASSLDGSGSGYTF
CDR3nt: TGCGCCAGCAGCTTGGACGGGTCAGGGAGTGGCTACACCTTC
d_gene: NA
abundance: NA
v_gene: TRBV5-1
j_gene: TRBJ1-2

CDR3aa: CAWGGTNYGYTF
CDR3nt: TGTGCCTGGGGCGGGACAAACTATGGCTACACCTTC
d_gene: NA
abundance: NA
v_gene: TRBV30
j_gene: TRBJ1-2

CDR3aa: CSADRQGNTEAFF
CDR3nt: TGCAGCGCAGACAGACAGGGGAACACTGAAGCTTTCTTT
d_gene: TRBD1
abundance: few
v_gene: TRBV29-1
j_gene: TRBJ1-1

CDR3aa: CASSSSGGNVSPLHF
CDR3nt: TGTGCCAGCAGCTCTAGTGGGGGCAACGTTTCACCCCTCCACTTT
d_gene: NA
abundance: NA
v_gene: TRBV7-9
j_gene: TRBJ1-6

CDR3aa: CASVDSLLSYEQYF
CDR3nt: TGTGCCAGCGTAGACAGCCTCCTCTCCTACGAGCAGTACTTC
d_gene: NA
abundance: NA
v_gene: TRBV2
j_gene: TRBJ2-7

CDR3aa: CASSATGLAGAYNEQFF
CDR3nt: TGTGCCAGCAGCGCCACGGGACTAGCGGGAGCGTACAATGAGCAGTTCTTC
d_gene: TRBD2
abundance: NA
v_gene: TRBV7-6
j_gene: TRBJ2-1

CDR3aa: CASSRGDLGTDTQYF
CDR3nt: TGTGCCAGCAGCCGAGGGGACTTGGGCACAGATACGCAGTATTTT
d_gene: NA
abundance: NA
v_gene: TRBV7-9
j_gene: TRBJ2-3

CDR3aa: CSVEPNSYNEQFF
CDR3nt: TGCAGCGTTGAACCCAACTCCTACAATGAGCAGTTCTTC
d_gene: NA
abundance: NA
v_gene: TRBV29-1
j_gene: TRBJ2-1

CDR3aa: CASSQKYGGIGNEQFF
CDR3nt: TGTGCCAGCAGCCAAAAGTACGGGGGGATTGGCAATGAGCAGTTCTTC
d_gene: TRBD2
abundance: NA
v_gene: TRBV14
j_gene: TRBJ2-1

CDR3aa: CASSLDASTGNTIYF
CDR3nt: TGCGCCAGCAGCTTGGATGCCAGTACTGGAAACACCATATATTTT
d_gene: NA
abundance: NA
v_gene: TRBV5-1
j_gene: TRBJ1-3

CDR3aa: CASSPRGKLETQYF
CDR3nt: TGTGCCAGCAGCCCTCGCGGGAAGTTGGAGACCCAGTACTTC
d_gene: NA
abundance: NA
v_gene: TRBV7-9
j_gene: TRBJ2-5

CDR3aa: CASKWALADYEQYF
CDR3nt: TGCGCCAGCAAGTGGGCCCTAGCGGACTACGAGCAGTACTTC
d_gene: TRBD2
abundance: NA
v_gene: TRBV5-1
j_gene: TRBJ2-7

CDR3aa: CASQGGTEAFF
CDR3nt: TGCGCCAGCCAGGGGGGCACTGAAGCTTTCTTT
d_gene: TRBD1
abundance: NA
v_gene: TRBV5-1
j_gene: TRBJ1-1

CDR3aa: CASSLYNGELFF
CDR3nt: TGTGCCAGCAGCCTCTACAACGGGGAGCTGTTTTTT
d_gene: NA
abundance: NA
v_gene: TRBV7-2
j_gene: TRBJ2-2

CDR3aa: CAISGGTYEQYF
CDR3nt: TGTGCCATCAGCGGCGGTACCTACGAGCAGTACTTC
d_gene: NA
abundance: NA
v_gene: TRBV10-3
j_gene: TRBJ2-7

CDR3aa: CASSDRVVQETQYF
CDR3nt: TGTGCCAGTAGTGACCGAGTCGTACAAGAGACCCAGTACTTC
d_gene: NA
abundance: once
v_gene: TRBV19
j_gene: TRBJ2-5

CDR3aa: CASDRLGEYKNIQYF
CDR3nt: TGTGCCAGCGACCGTCTGGGGGAATACAAAAACATTCAGTACTTC
d_gene: NA
abundance: NA
v_gene: TRBV21-1
j_gene: TRBJ2-4

CDR3aa: CASSPGQAINTEAFF
CDR3nt: TGTGCCAGCAGCCCTGGACAGGCGATTAACACTGAAGCTTTCTTT
d_gene: TRBD1
abundance: NA
v_gene: TRBV5-8
j_gene: TRBJ1-1

CDR3aa: CASSGPPATGAYEQYF
CDR3nt: TGTGCCAGCAGCGGACCCCCGGCGACAGGGGCCTACGAGCAGTACTTC
d_gene: TRBD1
abundance: NA
v_gene: TRBV2
j_gene: TRBJ2-7

CDR3aa: CASTSGGDTDTQYF
CDR3nt: TGCGCCAGCACTAGCGGGGGGGACACAGATACGCAGTATTTT
d_gene: TRBD2
abundance: NA
v_gene: TRBV5-1
j_gene: TRBJ2-3

CDR3aa: CAWSGTSGGEYTQYF
CDR3nt: TGTGCCTGGAGCGGGACTAGCGGGGGGGAGTATACGCAGTATTTT
d_gene: TRBD2
abundance: NA
v_gene: TRBV30
j_gene: TRBJ2-3

CDR3aa: CASSVGYRYTQYF
CDR3nt: TGTGCCAGCAGCGTGGGGTACAGATATACGCAGTATTTT
d_gene: NA
abundance: few
v_gene: TRBV5-8
j_gene: TRBJ2-3

CDR3aa: CASSRGSTTDTQYF
CDR3nt: TGTGCCAGCAGCCGGGGGAGCACGACGGATACGCAGTATTTT
d_gene: NA
abundance: once
v_gene: TRBV11-2
j_gene: TRBJ2-3

CDR3aa: CAGQGTSGAGELFF
CDR3nt: TGTGCCGGCCAAGGGACTAGCGGGGCCGGGGAGCTGTTTTTT
d_gene: TRBD2
abundance: NA
v_gene: TRBV6-1
j_gene: TRBJ2-2

CDR3aa: CASHRVNTEAFF
CDR3nt: TGTGCCTCCCACCGGGTGAACACTGAAGCTTTCTTT
d_gene: NA
abundance: NA
v_gene: TRBV30
j_gene: TRBJ1-1

CDR3aa: CASSGGYTGELFF
CDR3nt: TGTGCCAGCAGCGGGGGGTACACCGGGGAGCTGTTTTTT
d_gene: TRBD2
abundance: NA
v_gene: TRBV2
j_gene: TRBJ2-2

CDR3aa: CASSKNRDSSYEQYF
CDR3nt: TGTGCCAGCAGCAAAAACCGGGACAGTTCCTACGAGCAGTACTTC
d_gene: TRBD1
abundance: few
v_gene: TRBV11-2
j_gene: TRBJ2-7

CDR3aa: CASSSGGATYNEQFF
CDR3nt: TGCGCCAGCAGCTCCGGGGGGGCCACCTACAATGAGCAGTTCTTC
d_gene: TRBD2
abundance: once
v_gene: TRBV5-1
j_gene: TRBJ2-1

CDR3aa: CASSPGQNYEQYF
CDR3nt: TGTGCCAGTAGTCCAGGACAGAACTACGAGCAGTACTTC
d_gene: NA
abundance: NA
v_gene: TRBV19
j_gene: TRBJ2-7

CDR3aa: CATSTSNGTDTQYF
CDR3nt: TGTGCCACCAGCACTTCGAATGGCACAGATACGCAGTATTTT
d_gene: NA
abundance: NA
v_gene: TRBV15
j_gene: TRBJ2-3

CDR3aa: CASSPRTDNEKLFF
CDR3nt: TGTGCCAGCAGCCCTCGGACAGACAATGAAAAACTGTTTTTT
d_gene: NA
abundance: few
v_gene: TRBV9
j_gene: TRBJ1-4

CDR3aa: CASWGRSSYEQYF
CDR3nt: TGTGCCAGCTGGGGGAGAAGTTCCTACGAGCAGTACTTC
d_gene: NA
abundance: NA
v_gene: TRBV6-1
j_gene: TRBJ2-7

CDR3aa: CASSIDTNYGYTF
CDR3nt: TGTGCCAGTAGTATAGATACTAACTATGGCTACACCTTC
d_gene: NA
abundance: once
v_gene: TRBV19
j_gene: TRBJ1-2